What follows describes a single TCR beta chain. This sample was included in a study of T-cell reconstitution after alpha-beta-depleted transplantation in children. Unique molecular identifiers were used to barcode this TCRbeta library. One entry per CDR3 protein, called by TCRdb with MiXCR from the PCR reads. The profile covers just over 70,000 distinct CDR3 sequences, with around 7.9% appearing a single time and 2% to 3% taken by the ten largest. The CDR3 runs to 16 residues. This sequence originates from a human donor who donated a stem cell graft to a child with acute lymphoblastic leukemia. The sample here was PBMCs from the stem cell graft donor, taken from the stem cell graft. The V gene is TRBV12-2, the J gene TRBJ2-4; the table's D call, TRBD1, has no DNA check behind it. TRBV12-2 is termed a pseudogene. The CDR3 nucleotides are TGTGCAAGTCGCTCACACAGGGTGTTAGCCAAAAACATTCAGTACTTC. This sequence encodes CASRSHRVLAKNIQYF.